The clone carrying this T cell receptor beta chain occurred once. The protocol was immunoSEQ multiplex PCR, while the TCRdb copy is restricted to in-frame clones and leaves out a portion. This table has about 89,000 clones, around nine tenths appearing once. This record belongs to a study of control samples from healthy donors and cancer patients. CDR3 length: 13 residues. V gave up 1 base and J gave up 9 bases, with 12 bases separating them. The germline V gene encodes CDR1 SGHVT and CDR2 SQSDAQ. This TCR derives from a man younger than 45 in good health. Sequenced sample: blood. The chain carries TRBV7-4 and TRBJ1-1; D is undetermined. As DNA, the CDR3 is TGTGCCAGCAGCTTAGGACTCCCCAAGCAAGCTTTCTTT. Translating gives CASSLGLPKQAFF.